These T cell receptor beta chains were read from a single sample in a study of T cells in Graves' hyperthyroidism and ophthalmopathy. TCRdb redid the calling of the multiplex PCR reads with MiXCR, one entry per CDR3 protein. The sample shows 300,000 to 450,000 distinct CDR3 sequences, 13% of them seen only once. The sample was blood. The receptors originated from a woman between 18 and 29 years old with Graves' hyperthyroidism. CDR3s include the opening cysteine and the closing phenylalanine or tryptophan. A D gene is named only where the DNA matches it firmly. The listing skips clone size in some rows; elsewhere it reads once, few, many or a size class.

TRBJ2-7,many,14,TRBD1,TRBV29-1,CSVETGTGIYEQYF,TGCAGCGTTGAAACCGGGACAGGAATCTACGAGCAGTACTTC
TRBJ2-7,many,12,NA,TRBV3-1,CASSPDFYEQYF,TGTGCCAGCAGCCCGGATTTCTACGAGCAGTACTTC
TRBJ2-7,many,14,TRBD1,TRBV27,CASSATGAGYEQYF,TGTGCCAGCAGCGCGACAGGGGCCGGCTACGAGCAGTACTTC
TRBJ1-1,many,18,TRBD1,TRBV27,CASSYIARDRGLKTEAFF,TGTGCCAGCAGTTATATTGCCCGGGACAGGGGGCTAAAGACTGAAGCTTTCTTT
TRBJ2-7,few,16,TRBD1,TRBV4-3,CASSQESGQGVGEQYF,TGCGCCAGCAGCCAAGAGTCGGGACAGGGAGTGGGTGAGCAGTACTTC
TRBJ1-5,few,18,TRBD1,TRBV6-1,CASSSGTGGGWGYQPQHF,TGTGCCAGCAGCTCCGGGACAGGGGGCGGTTGGGGGTATCAGCCCCAGCATTTT
TRBJ2-1,many,14,TRBD2,TRBV12-3/TRBV12-4,CASSSTGREDEQFF,TGTGCCAGCAGTTCGACTGGACGGGAGGATGAGCAGTTCTTC
TRBJ2-1,few,13,TRBD2,TRBV2,CASSENSGREKFF,TGTGCCAGCAGTGAAAATTCCGGGAGGGAAAAGTTCTTC
TRBJ1-3,NA,17,NA,TRBV6-6,CASSYSPDGISGNTIYF,TGTGCCAGCAGTTACTCCCCGGACGGCATCTCTGGAAACACCATATATTTT
TRBJ1-5,many,14,NA,TRBV18,CASSPETGNQPQHF,TGTGCCAGCTCACCAGAGACCGGCAATCAGCCCCAGCATTTT
TRBJ2-1,many,19,TRBD1,TRBV12-3/TRBV12-4,CASSLRDRTGGLATSGEFF,TGTGCCAGCAGTTTAAGGGACAGGACCGGGGGACTCGCGACCTCAGGAGAGTTCTTC
TRBJ2-7,many,14,NA,TRBV28,CASSPGVATYEQYF,TGTGCCAGCAGTCCCGGGGTGGCAACCTACGAGCAGTACTTC
TRBJ2-2,many,16,TRBD2,TRBV7-8,CASSFEAGEDTGELFF,TGTGCCAGCAGCTTTGAAGCGGGAGAGGACACCGGGGAGCTGTTTTTT
TRBJ1-5,many,15,NA,TRBV27,CASSVVARSNQPQHF,TGTGCCAGCAGTGTAGTTGCTAGGAGCAATCAGCCCCAGCATTTT
TRBJ1-1,many,15,TRBD1,TRBV18,CASSETRDRGLEAFF,TGTGCCAGCTCAGAGACCCGGGACAGGGGGCTGGAAGCTTTCTTT